The clone carrying this T cell receptor beta chain appeared many times. The record originates from a study of regulatory T cells in long-lasting Graves disease. Regarding time point: persistent/refractory GD, antithyroid drugs over 5 years with positive TRAb. PBMCs provided the RNA from which the TCR library was made. The diagnosis of Graves' disease used American Thyroid Association guidelines. According to the study, TCR beta libraries were built with iRepertoire HTBI primers and CDR3-region Arm-PCR. Using its own MiXCR run on the multiplex PCR reads, TCRdb lists one record per CDR3 protein. The sample records roughly 500,000 distinct CDR3 sequences, roughly 23% being singletons. Germline CDR1 and CDR2: MNHEY and SVGEGT. V lost 4 bases to trimming and J lost 5 bases, with 8 bases between them. This CDR3 region has 12 residues.

V usage is TRBV6-2 or TRBV6-3 and J usage is TRBJ2-5; no clear D. The sample consisted of peripheral blood mononuclear cells (PBMCs), taken when the disease was refractory, from a patient treated with antithyroid drugs. The clonotype was recovered from a female donor with Graves disease. The CDR3 loop is CASSSAPETQYF. Here the CDR3 DNA reads TGTGCCAGCAGTTCAGCTCCTGAGACCCAGTACTTC.